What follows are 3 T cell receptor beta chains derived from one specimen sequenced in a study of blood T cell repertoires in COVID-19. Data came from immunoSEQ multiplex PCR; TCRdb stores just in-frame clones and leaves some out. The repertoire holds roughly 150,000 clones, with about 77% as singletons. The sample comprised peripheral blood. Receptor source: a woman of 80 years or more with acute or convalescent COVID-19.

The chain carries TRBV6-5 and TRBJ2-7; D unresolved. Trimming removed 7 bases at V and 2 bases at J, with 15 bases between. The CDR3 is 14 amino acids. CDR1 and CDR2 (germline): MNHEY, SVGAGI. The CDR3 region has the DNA TGTGCCAGCACTAACTCCCGAGCTCCCTACGAGCAGTACTTC. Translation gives CASTNSRAPYEQYF.

The CDR3, as DNA: TGTGCCAGCAGCCAAGCGACAGGGTTGGTCGACTACACCTTC. Residues: CASSQATGLVDYTF. The chain links TRBV4-2 to TRBJ1-2; 7 bases fit TRBD1. CDR3 length equals 14 residues. Losses at the gene ends were 1 base for V and 10 bases for J; bases not matched to a gene: 9. CDR1 is LGHNA and CDR2 is YNFKEQ in the germline V gene.

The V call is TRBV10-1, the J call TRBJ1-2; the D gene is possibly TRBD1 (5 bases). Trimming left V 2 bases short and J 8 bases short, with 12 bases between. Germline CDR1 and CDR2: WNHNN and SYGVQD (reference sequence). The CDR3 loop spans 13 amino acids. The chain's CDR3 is CASSEAGVSGYTF. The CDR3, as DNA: TGCGCCAGCAGTGAGGCGGGGGTAAGCGGCTACACCTTC.